A single sample gave rise to the 26 T cell receptor beta chains below, sequenced in a study of blood T cell repertoires in COVID-19 (dated by TCRdb to 2018 to 2021). Library preparation employed the immunoSEQ multiplex PCR assay. TCRdb mirrors the immuneACCESS table, restricted to in-frame sequences. Some clones are absent from its copies; in checked studies, under half trace to an unresolved V gene, and the reason for the others is unknown. The sample table records more than 250,000 clones; more than 85% of these occur just once. 18% of the sample rests with the top ten. The sequencing input was PBMCs or T cells enriched from blood (not recorded which). Receptor source: a woman in her twenties or thirties who had recovered from COVID-19.

The chain is built from TRBV2 and TRBJ1-2; D is unclear. Germline V CDR1 and CDR2: SNHLY, FYNNEI. This CDR3 comprises 14 residues. V shed 10 bases and J shed 4 bases, with 19 bases lying between them. The DNA of the CDR3 is TGTGCCACCCTCTTGAGGGCCGGTGGCTATGGCTACACCTTC. Translation: CATLLRAGGYGYTF.

There are a few counts of this clone. The chain is built from TRBV29-1 and TRBJ1-1, with 11 nucleotides matching TRBD1. Germline CDR1 reads SQVTM; CDR2 reads ANQGSEA. The CDR3 runs to 14 residues. J was trimmed by 4 bases and V by 4 bases; bases with no gene match: 5. The CDR3 loop is CSVVPGQGVTEAFF. In nucleotides, the CDR3 is TGCAGCGTTGTACCGGGACAGGGGGTCACTGAAGCTTTCTTT.

V is TRBV7-9 and J is TRBJ2-1; 10 nucleotides match TRBD2. The CDR3 spans 15 residues. The germline CDR1 and CDR2 sequences are SEHNR and FQNEAQ (reference sequence). V dropped 4 bases and J dropped 5; count of bases not matched to a gene: 5. CDR3 sequence: CASSSSGGRNNEQFF. The CDR3 DNA reads as TGTGCCAGCAGCTCTAGCGGGGGTCGAAACAATGAGCAGTTCTTC.

J is TRBJ1-6 and V is TRBV5-4, with D possibly being TRBD1 (6 bases). Trimming took off 4 bases at V and 9 bases at J, with 14 bases between the two ends. The germline V gene has CDR1 SGHNT and CDR2 YYREEE (reference sequence). This CDR3 is 14 amino acids long. CDR3 bases: TGTGCCAGCAGCCGTCGACAGGAACCTTCACCCCTCCACTTT. It encodes CASSRRQEPSPLHF.

This clone appeared a few times. This rearrangement joins TRBV27 to TRBJ1-1; maybe TRBD1 (5 bases). The V end lost 1 base, the J end lost 5 bases, and 8 bases lay between the germline ends. The length of the CDR3 is 13 residues. Germline CDR1 is MNHEY and CDR2 is SMNVEV (reference sequence). As DNA, the CDR3 is TGTGCCAGCAGTTTATGGGGGGAGACTGAAGCTTTCTTT. Amino acid sequence: CASSLWGETEAFF.

This clone showed up just once. The chain recombines TRBV18 with TRBJ2-1; 12 bases are shared with TRBD1. The J segment lost 4 bases and the V segment lost 5 bases, leaving 12 bases of the junction unmatched. CDR1 is KGHSH and CDR2 is LQKENI in the germline V gene. The CDR3 spans 18 residues. The CDR3 region is CASSRDRGPLTDYNEQFF. The CDR3 region has the DNA TGTGCCAGCTCAAGGGACAGGGGGCCCCTTACAGATTACAATGAGCAGTTCTTC.

A word on this clone: This same CDR3 is encoded by further DNA sequences in the sample. V usage is TRBV12-3 or TRBV12-4 and J usage is TRBJ1-1; D remains unclear. The CDR3 length is 13 residues. The V end was cut by 2 bases, the J end by 5 bases, with 9 bases between. CDR3 sequence: CASSLRGRTEAFF. CDR3 bases: TGTGCCAGCAGTTTACGGGGTAGGACTGAAGCTTTCTTT.

This clone has just a few counts. The chain has TRBV9 and TRBJ2-7; possibly TRBD1 for D (6 bases). Germline CDR1 is SGDLS and CDR2 is YYNGEE. V lost 0 bases to trimming and J lost 2 bases, with 12 bases between them. CDR3 length: 15 residues. The CDR3 coding sequence is TGTGCCAGCAGCGTAGGGACAGAGAGCGCCTACGAGCAGTACTTC. Translated, it gives CASSVGTESAYEQYF.

In its sample, this clone was seen once. The gene calls are TRBV7-2 and TRBJ2-2; TRBD2 matches 9 bases. There are 16 residues in the CDR3. Losses at the gene ends were 0 bases for V and 6 bases for J; bases not matched to a gene: 5. Germline CDR1 reads SGHTA; CDR2 reads FQGNSA. CDR3 nucleotide sequence: TGTGCCAGCAGCTTAGCTCCGCGGGGGGGGGCCGGGGAGCTGTTTTTT. Encoded protein: CASSLAPRGGAGELFF.

Only one count was recorded for this clone. The CDR3 protein is CASSFGLAGRTDTQYF. The DNA for the CDR3 is TGTGCCAGCAGTTTCGGACTAGCGGGACGCACAGATACGCAGTATTTT. The gene calls are TRBV28 and TRBJ2-3; 12 bases map to TRBD2. Germline CDR1 MDHEN, CDR2 SYDVKM. This CDR3 is 16 amino acids long. V was pared by 3 bases and J by 1 base, with 2 bases of the junction left unmatched.

The V and J genes are TRBV19 and TRBJ1-5, with a tentative D call TRBD1 (5 bases). Germline CDR1 and CDR2: LNHDA and SQIVND (reference sequence). Trimming took off 2 bases at V and 2 bases at J, with 10 bases between the two ends. The CDR3 is 15 residues long. CDR3 residues: CASSIRAGGNQPQHF. The CDR3 DNA is TGTGCCAGTAGTATAAGGGCGGGGGGCAATCAGCCCCAGCATTTT. The entire variable domain, with the rest obtained from reference TRBV19 and TRBJ1-5, is as follows: DGGITQSPKYLFRKEGQNVTLSCEQNLNHDAMYWYRQDPGQGLRLIYYSQIVNDFQKGDIAEGYSVSREKKESFPLTVTSAQKNPTAFYLCASSIRAGGNQPQHFGDGTRLSIL.

This clone appeared a single time. This chain links TRBV4-2 with TRBJ1-1; TRBD1 agrees at 7 bases. With V trimmed by 2 bases and J by 0 bases, 3 bases remained unmatched. Germline CDR1 reads LGHNA; CDR2 reads YNFKEQ. The CDR3 covers 15 residues. CDR3 protein: CASSQPGTVNTEAFF. The CDR3 bases are TGTGCCAGCAGCCAACCCGGGACAGTGAACACTGAAGCTTTCTTT.

The rearrangement uses TRBV11-2 and TRBJ2-1, with 8 bases lining up with TRBD1. CDR3 size: 13 residues. The germline gives CDR1 SGHAT, CDR2 FQNNGV. V was pared by 6 bases and J by 6 bases, with 4 bases of the junction left unmatched. This CDR3 is CASRFTGGNEQFF. CDR3 coding DNA: TGTGCCAGCAGGTTTACAGGGGGCAATGAGCAGTTCTTC.

This chain uses TRBV24-1 with TRBJ2-2, with no clear D. This CDR3 region has 13 residues. Germline V gene lookup returns CDR1 KGHDR and CDR2 SFDVKD. V lost 0 bases to trimming and J lost 4 bases, with 2 bases between them. CDR3 protein: CATSDLLTGELFF. The CDR3 nucleotides read TGTGCCACCAGTGATTTGCTCACCGGGGAGCTGTTTTTT.

The rearrangement uses TRBV11-2 and TRBJ2-7, with TRBD2 matching over 7 bases. The CDR3 has 14 residues. After removal of 5 bases from V and 1 base from J, the junction contained 5 bases not matched to a gene. Germline CDR1 and CDR2: SGHAT and FQNNGV. The CDR3 region is CASSPPAGSYEQYF. The CDR3 DNA is TGTGCCAGCAGCCCGCCAGCGGGGTCCTACGAGCAGTACTTC.

The chain is built from TRBV3-1 (or the pseudogene TRBV3-2) and TRBJ2-7, with no clear D. V was cut by 0 bases and J by 5 bases, with 20 bases left in between. Germline loops: CDR1 LGHDT, CDR2 YNNKEL (reference sequence). The length of the CDR3 is 17 residues. CDR3 DNA: TGTGCCAGCAGCCAAGATGTTATGATTAAGGCCGAGGACGAGCAGTACTTC. Its protein product is CASSQDVMIKAEDEQYF.

The chain joins TRBV4-2 to TRBJ1-1, with D hard to call. V was shortened by 1 base and J by 3 bases, with 9 bases between the two germline ends. This CDR3 has 14 amino acids. Germline V CDR1 and CDR2: LGHNA, YNFKEQ. The CDR3 spells CASSQGHRDTEAFF. CDR3 nucleotides: TGTGCCAGCAGCCAAGGACACCGAGACACTGAAGCTTTCTTT.

The chain is built from TRBV5-1 and TRBJ1-5; TRBD1 is a possible D gene (5 bases). The V gene lost 3 bases and the J gene lost 4 bases, with 14 bases spanning the gap. Germline V gene data show CDR1 as SGHRS and CDR2 as YFSETQ. The CDR3 runs 15 residues. DNA for the CDR3: TGCGCCAGCAGCTGGGGGGAGGGCCTGAATCAGCCCCAGCATTTT. Its protein is CASSWGEGLNQPQHF.

The chain carries TRBV4-1 and TRBJ1-5, with D hard to call. The CDR3 contains 15 residues. Germline V gives CDR1 MGHRA, CDR2 YSYEKL. The V gene lost 0 bases and the J gene lost 5 bases, with 11 bases spanning the gap. The DNA for the CDR3 is TGCGCCAGCAGCCAAGATGGGCAGGAGGATCAGCCCCAGCATTTT. It specifies CASSQDGQEDQPQHF.

This rearrangement joins TRBV19 to TRBJ1-5, with D tentatively TRBD1 (6 bases). In germline, CDR1 is LNHDA, CDR2 SQIVND (reference sequence). CDR3 length: 14 residues. Trimming took 10 bases from V and 4 from J, leaving 17 bases between them. The CDR3 reads CAISSGVPNQPQHF. CDR3 sequence (DNA): TGTGCCATCTCCTCAGGGGTGCCGAATCAGCCCCAGCATTTT.

The chain carries TRBV9 and TRBJ2-3; perhaps TRBD1 as D (5 bases). CDR1 is SGDLS and CDR2 is YYNGEE in the germline V gene. Trimming removed 0 bases at V and 4 bases at J, with 12 bases between. There are 15 residues in the CDR3. CDR3 in amino acids: CASSVGPRAPDTQYF. CDR3 in DNA: TGTGCCAGCAGCGTAGGTCCCAGGGCCCCAGATACGCAGTATTTT.

V and J are TRBV28 and TRBJ2-7, with D possibly matching TRBD2 (6 bases). Germline loops: CDR1 MDHEN, CDR2 SYDVKM. The V and J ends lost 3 bases and 2 bases respectively, with 14 bases between them. The CDR3 runs to 15 residues. CDR3 region: CASSFRGIAAYEQYF. Here the CDR3 DNA reads TGTGCCAGCAGTTTTCGCGGGATAGCAGCCTACGAGCAGTACTTC.

The chain couples TRBV2 to TRBJ2-3; TRBD2 is a possible D gene (7 bases). There are 15 residues in the CDR3. From germline, CDR1 is SNHLY and CDR2 FYNNEI. The V gene lost 6 bases and the J gene lost 4 bases, with 17 bases spanning the gap. CDR3 loop: CASRRGDYDADTQYF. Written as DNA, the CDR3 is TGTGCCAGCAGGAGGGGGGACTACGACGCAGATACGCAGTATTTT. Using reference TRBV2 and TRBJ2-3 for the parts outside the CDR3, the full variable domain is EPEVTQTPSHQVTQMGQEVILRCVPISNHLYFYWYRQILGQKVEFLVSFYNNEISEKSEIFDDQFSVERPDGSNFTLKIRSTKLEDSAMYFCASRRGDYDADTQYFGPGTRLTVL.

The rearrangement links TRBV28 to TRBJ2-5; TRBD1 matches 7 bases. Germline-derived CDR1 and CDR2 are MDHEN and SYDVKM. The CDR3 has 13 amino acids. With 11 bases clipped from V and 0 bases from J, the junction kept 6 bases outside the gene matches. CDR3 region: CAAHRGNQETQYF. The DNA of the CDR3 is TGTGCCGCCCACAGGGGAAACCAAGAGACCCAGTACTTC. The full variable domain, rest sourced from reference TRBV28 and TRBJ2-5, is DVKVTQSSRYLVKRTGEKVFLECVQDMDHENMFWYRQDPGLGLRLIYFSYDVKMKEKGDIPEGYSVSREKKERFSLILESASTNQTSMYLCAAHRGNQETQYFGPGTRLLVL.

This clone showed up just once. The gene calls are TRBV5-8 and TRBJ2-3; 12 bases are shared with TRBD2. Germline assignment: CDR1 SGHTS and CDR2 YDEGEE. The CDR3 is 15 residues long. With 4 bases clipped from V and 1 base from J, the junction kept 1 base outside the gene matches. CDR3 residues: CASSLAGGGTDTQYF. Written as DNA, the CDR3 is TGTGCCAGCAGCCTAGCGGGAGGGGGCACAGATACGCAGTATTTT. Variable domain in full (rest from reference TRBV5-8 and TRBJ2-3): EAGVTQSPTHLIKTRGQQATLRCSPISGHTSVYWYQQALGLGLQFLLWYDEGEERNRGNFPPRFSGRQFPNYSSELNVNALELEDSALYLCASSLAGGGTDTQYFGPGTRLTVL.

The chain has TRBV7-2 and TRBJ2-5, with a tentative D call TRBD1 (6 bases). Trimming stripped 11 bases from V and 2 bases from J, with 15 bases between. CDR1 is SGHTA and CDR2 is FQGNSA in the germline V gene. The CDR3 is 13 residues long. The CDR3 loop is CAAEHREQETQYF. In DNA form, the CDR3 reads TGTGCCGCAGAACACAGGGAGCAAGAGACCCAGTACTTC. The full variable domain, completed using reference TRBV7-2 and TRBJ2-5, is GAGVSQSPSNKVTEKGKDVELRCDPISGHTALYWYRQSLGQGLEFLIYFQGNSAPDKSGLPSDRFSAERTGGSVSTLTIQRTQQEDSAVYLCAAEHREQETQYFGPGTRLLVL.